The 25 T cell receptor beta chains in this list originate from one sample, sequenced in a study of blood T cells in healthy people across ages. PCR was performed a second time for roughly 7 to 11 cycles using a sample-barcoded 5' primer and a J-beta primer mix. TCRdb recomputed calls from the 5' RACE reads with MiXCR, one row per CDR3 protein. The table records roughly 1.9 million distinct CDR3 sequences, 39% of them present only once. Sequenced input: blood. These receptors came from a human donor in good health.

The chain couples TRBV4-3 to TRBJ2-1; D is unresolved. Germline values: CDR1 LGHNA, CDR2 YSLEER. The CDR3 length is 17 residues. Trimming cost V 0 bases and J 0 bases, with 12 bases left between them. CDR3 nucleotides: TGCGCCAGCAGCCAAGAGACGGGCCAAAGCTCCTACAATGAGCAGTTCTTC. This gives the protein CASSQETGQSSYNEQFF.

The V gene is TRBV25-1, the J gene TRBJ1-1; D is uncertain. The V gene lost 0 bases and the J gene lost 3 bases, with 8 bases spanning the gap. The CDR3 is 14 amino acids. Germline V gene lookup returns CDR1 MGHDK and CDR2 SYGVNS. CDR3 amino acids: CASSEYFADTEAFF. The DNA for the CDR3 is TGTGCCAGCAGTGAATATTTTGCGGACACTGAAGCTTTCTTT.

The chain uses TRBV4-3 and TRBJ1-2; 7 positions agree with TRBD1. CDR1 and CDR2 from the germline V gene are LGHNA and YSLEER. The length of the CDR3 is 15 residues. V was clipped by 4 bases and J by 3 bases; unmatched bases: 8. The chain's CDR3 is CASSPRQGSHYGYTF. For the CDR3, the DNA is TGCGCCAGCAGCCCTCGACAGGGAAGTCACTATGGCTACACCTTC.

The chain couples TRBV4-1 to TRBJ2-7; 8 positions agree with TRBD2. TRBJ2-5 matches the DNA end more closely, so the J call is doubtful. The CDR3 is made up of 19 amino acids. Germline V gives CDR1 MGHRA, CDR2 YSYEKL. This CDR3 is CASSHLGRGGPIHEETQYF. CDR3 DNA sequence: TGCGCCAGCAGCCATTTGGGTCGGGGGGGACCGATCCACGAAGAGACCCAGTACTTC.

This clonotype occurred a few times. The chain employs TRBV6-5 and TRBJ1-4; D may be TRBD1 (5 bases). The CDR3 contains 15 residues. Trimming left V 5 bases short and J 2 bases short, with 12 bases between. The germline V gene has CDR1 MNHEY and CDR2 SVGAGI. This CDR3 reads CASSPSGPTNEKLFF. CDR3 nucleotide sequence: TGTGCCAGCAGTCCTTCAGGGCCGACTAATGAAAAACTGTTTTTT.

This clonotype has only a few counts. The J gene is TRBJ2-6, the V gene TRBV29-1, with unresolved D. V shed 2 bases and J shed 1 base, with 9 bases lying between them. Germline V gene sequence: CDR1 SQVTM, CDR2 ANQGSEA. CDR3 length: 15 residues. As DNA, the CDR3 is TGCAGCGTTGAAAACTGGGTATCTGGGGCCAACGTCCTGACTTTC. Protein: CSVENWVSGANVLTF.

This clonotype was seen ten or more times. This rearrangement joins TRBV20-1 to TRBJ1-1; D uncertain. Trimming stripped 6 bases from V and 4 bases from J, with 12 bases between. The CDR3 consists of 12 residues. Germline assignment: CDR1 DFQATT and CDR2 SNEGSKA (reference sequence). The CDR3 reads CSATRSGTEAFF. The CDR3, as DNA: TGCAGTGCCACGAGGTCGGGCACTGAAGCTTTCTTT.

DNA for the CDR3: TGCAGCGTATTAGACAGGGAGGGAGATACGCAGTATTTT. This translates into CSVLDREGDTQYF. The V and J genes are TRBV29-1 and TRBJ2-3; D could derive from TRBD1 or TRBD2 (7 bases each). Trimming removed 6 bases from V and 5 bases from J, with 15 bases in between. The CDR3 sequence is 13 residues long. Germline assignment: CDR1 SQVTM and CDR2 ANQGSEA.

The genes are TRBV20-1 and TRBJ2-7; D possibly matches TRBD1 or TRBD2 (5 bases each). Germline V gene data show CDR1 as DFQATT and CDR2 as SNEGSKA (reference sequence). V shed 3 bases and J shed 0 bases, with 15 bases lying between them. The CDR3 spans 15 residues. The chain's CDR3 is CSASDPGRISYEQYF. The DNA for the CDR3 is TGCAGTGCTAGTGACCCGGGGCGGATCTCCTACGAGCAGTACTTC.

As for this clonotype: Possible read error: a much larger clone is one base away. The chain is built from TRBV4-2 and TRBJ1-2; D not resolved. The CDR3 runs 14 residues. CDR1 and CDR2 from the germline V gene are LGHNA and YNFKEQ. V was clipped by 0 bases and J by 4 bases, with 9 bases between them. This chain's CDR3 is CASSQDKGGYGYTF. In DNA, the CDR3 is TGTGCCAGCAGCCAAGACAAGGGAGGCTATGGCTACACCTTC.

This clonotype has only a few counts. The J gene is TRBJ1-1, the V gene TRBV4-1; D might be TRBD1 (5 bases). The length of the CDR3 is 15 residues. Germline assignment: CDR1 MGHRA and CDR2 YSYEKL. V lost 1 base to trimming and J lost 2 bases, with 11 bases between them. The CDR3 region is CASSQVGGVNTEAFF. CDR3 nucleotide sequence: TGCGCCAGCAGCCAAGTCGGAGGGGTAAACACTGAAGCTTTCTTT.

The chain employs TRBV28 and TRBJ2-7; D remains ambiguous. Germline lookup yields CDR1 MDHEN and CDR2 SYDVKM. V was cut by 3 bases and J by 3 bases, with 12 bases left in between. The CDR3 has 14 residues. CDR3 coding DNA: TGTGCCAGCAGTTTCGAACTCGAGCACTACGAGCAGTACTTC. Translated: CASSFELEHYEQYF.

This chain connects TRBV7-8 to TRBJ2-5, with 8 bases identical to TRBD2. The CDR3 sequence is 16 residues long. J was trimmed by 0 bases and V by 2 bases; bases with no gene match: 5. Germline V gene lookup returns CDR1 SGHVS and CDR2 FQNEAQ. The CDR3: CASSLLRGENQETQYF. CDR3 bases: TGTGCCAGCAGCTTATTGCGGGGGGAAAACCAAGAGACCCAGTACTTC.

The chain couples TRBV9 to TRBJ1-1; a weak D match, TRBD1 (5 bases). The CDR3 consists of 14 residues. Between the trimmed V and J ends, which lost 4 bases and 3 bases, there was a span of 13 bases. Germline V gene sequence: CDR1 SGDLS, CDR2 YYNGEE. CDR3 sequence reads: CASSIRDQHTEAFF. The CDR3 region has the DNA TGTGCCAGCAGCATACGGGACCAGCACACTGAAGCTTTCTTT.

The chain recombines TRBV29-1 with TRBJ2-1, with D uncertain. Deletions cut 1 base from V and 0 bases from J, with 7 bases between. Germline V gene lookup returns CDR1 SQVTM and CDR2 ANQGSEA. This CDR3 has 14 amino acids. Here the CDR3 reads CSVEGVNSYNEQFF. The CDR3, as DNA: TGCAGCGTTGAAGGCGTGAACTCCTACAATGAGCAGTTCTTC.

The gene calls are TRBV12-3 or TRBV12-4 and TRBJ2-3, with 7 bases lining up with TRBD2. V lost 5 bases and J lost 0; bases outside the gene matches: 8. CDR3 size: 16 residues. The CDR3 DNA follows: TGTGCCAGCAGTAACCCTAGCGGAGCGAGCACAGATACGCAGTATTTT. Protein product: CASSNPSGASTDTQYF.

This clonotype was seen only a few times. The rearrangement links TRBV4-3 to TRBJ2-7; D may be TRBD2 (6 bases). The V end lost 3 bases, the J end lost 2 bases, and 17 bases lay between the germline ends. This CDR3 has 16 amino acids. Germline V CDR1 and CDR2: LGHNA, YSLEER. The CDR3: CASSHYVGDFAYEQYF. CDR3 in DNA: TGCGCCAGCAGCCATTACGTGGGGGACTTCGCCTACGAGCAGTACTTC.

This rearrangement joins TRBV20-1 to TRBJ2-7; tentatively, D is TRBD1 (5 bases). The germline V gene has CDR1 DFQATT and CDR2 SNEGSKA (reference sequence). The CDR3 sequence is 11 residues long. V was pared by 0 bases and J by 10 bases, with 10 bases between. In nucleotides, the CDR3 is TGCAGTGCTAGAGATCGGACACGACAGTACTTC. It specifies CSARDRTRQYF.

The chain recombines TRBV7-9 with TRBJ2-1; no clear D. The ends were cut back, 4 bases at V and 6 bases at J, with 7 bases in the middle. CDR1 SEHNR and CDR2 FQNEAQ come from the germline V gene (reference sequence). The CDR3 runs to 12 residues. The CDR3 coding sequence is TGTGCCAGCAGCTCAGCAGGCAATGAGCAGTTCTTC. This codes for CASSSAGNEQFF.

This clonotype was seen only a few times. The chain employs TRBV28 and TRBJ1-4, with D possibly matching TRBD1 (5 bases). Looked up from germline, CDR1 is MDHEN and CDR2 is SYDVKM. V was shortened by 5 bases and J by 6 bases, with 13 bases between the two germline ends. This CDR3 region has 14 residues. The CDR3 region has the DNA TGTGCCAGCAGTCGGGGGACGGGGTATGAAAAACTGTTTTTT. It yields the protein CASSRGTGYEKLFF.

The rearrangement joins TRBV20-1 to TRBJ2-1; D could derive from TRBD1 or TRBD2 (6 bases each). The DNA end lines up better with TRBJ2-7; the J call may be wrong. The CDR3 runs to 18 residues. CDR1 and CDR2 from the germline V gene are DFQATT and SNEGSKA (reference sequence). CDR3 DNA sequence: TGCAGTGCTAGTGACGTCACGGGGGCCCTTTGGGCCTACAATGAGCAGTACTTC. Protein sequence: CSASDVTGALWAYNEQYF.

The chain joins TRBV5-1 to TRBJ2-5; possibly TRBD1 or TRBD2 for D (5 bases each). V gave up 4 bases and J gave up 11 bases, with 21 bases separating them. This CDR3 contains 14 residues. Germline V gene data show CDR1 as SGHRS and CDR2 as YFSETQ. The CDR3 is CASSSQTGAQGQYF. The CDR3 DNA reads TGCGCCAGCAGCAGTCAGACCGGGGCCCAAGGGCAGTACTTC.

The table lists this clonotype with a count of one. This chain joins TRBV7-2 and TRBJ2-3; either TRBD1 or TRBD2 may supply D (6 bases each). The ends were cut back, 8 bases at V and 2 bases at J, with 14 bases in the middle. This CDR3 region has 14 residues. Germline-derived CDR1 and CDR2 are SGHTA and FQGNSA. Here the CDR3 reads CASRRGANTDTQYF. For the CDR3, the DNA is TGTGCCAGCCGTAGGGGGGCCAACACAGATACGCAGTATTTT.

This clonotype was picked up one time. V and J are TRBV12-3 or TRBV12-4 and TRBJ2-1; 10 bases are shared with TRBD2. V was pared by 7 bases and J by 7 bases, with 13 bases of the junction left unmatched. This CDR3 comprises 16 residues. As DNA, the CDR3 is TGTGCCAGCACCTATTCGGGGGTAGCGGGGGGTAATGAGCAGTTCTTC. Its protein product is CASTYSGVAGGNEQFF.

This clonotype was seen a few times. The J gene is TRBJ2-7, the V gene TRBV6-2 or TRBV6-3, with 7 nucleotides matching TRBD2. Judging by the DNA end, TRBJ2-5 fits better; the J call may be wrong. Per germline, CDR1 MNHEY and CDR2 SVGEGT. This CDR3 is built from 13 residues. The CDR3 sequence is CASSPSGVRTQYF. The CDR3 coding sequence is TGTGCCAGCAGTCCCAGCGGGGTGCGGACCCAGTACTTC.